This T cell receptor beta chain derives from a study of monozygotic twins with inflammatory bowel disease (dated by TCRdb to the late 2010s). Looking at the study overall: The full study comprised around 30 monozygotic twin pairs: nine German pairs (four IBD-concordant, five IBD-discordant) and 19 IBD-discordant Danish pairs. Disease-associated traits were sought mainly through comparisons between IBD patients and their genetically identical healthy co-twins within discordant pairs. Each individual had, on average, about 151 000 unique TCRalpha sequences and 181 000 unique TCRbeta sequences available for analysis.

From each donor, a 2.5 ml peripheral blood sample was collected into PAXgene tubes and kept at -80 degrees C. Total RNA was isolated from whole blood with the PAXgene blood miRNA kit on an automated QIAcube, without T cell sorting. Peripheral blood from monozygotic twin pairs concordant or discordant for inflammatory bowel disease was subjected to deep TCRalpha and TCRbeta repertoire profiling with unique molecular barcoding. Smoking habits were recorded for all twin pairs, and each individual was classified as a current, former or never smoker. General conclusions and limits of the study: No difference in repertoire similarity was observed between concordant and discordant twins, possibly owing to limited statistical power. The results gave no support for a single strong signal or clonotype linked to IBD. Fewer clonotypes were shared with other individuals by IBD patients than by healthy twins, most markedly in patients showing signs of disease activity. A decrease in TCRbeta repertoire diversity, as measured by inverse Simpson index, was observed in IBD patients compared with their healthy co-twins. Differing immunosuppressive treatments among patients may have added background noise and inter-individual variability to the repertoires. Distinction between different T cell subtypes could not be achieved in the analysis.

Reading the germline V gene gives CDR1 KGHDR and CDR2 SFDVKD. CDR3 length: 16 amino acids, cysteine to phenylalanine. No DNA has been recorded. Libraries were made using 5' RACE. Preparation of each TCR library used roughly 3.5 ug of total RNA. For each sample, cDNA synthesis was carried out in eight separate reactions using SMARTScribe reverse transcriptase. During cDNA synthesis, unique molecular identifiers containing a 6-nucleotide sample barcode were introduced by template switching. TCRalpha and TCRbeta cDNA was amplified by two nested PCRs of approximately 17 and 9 cycles, with bead purification after each PCR. Before amplification, the cDNA was treated with uracil DNA-glycosylase and purified using the QIAquick PCR purification kit. The second PCR added Illumina TruSeq-compatible adapters along with sample-specific barcodes. Library quality and concentration were assessed using TapeStation and Qubit, and approximately 5 ng of each library was pooled. The pooled libraries were sequenced with 2 x 100 bp reads and custom sequencing primers on an Illumina HiSeq2500 single-index Rapid Run. In the paper's pipeline: UMI-based consensus assembly with MiGEC version 1.2.6 was used to correct PCR and sequencing errors. V(D)J alignment, clonotype assembly and CDR3 extraction were performed with MiXCR version 2.1.1. Gene usage, clonotype sharing and MAIT/NKT TCR abundance were normalised by analysing the top 1000, 10 000 and 20 000 clonotypes per sample. After downsampling to 27 000 UMIs, diversity was calculated as the inverse Simpson index using the vegan R package. Paired Mann-Whitney U tests were applied to discordant twin pairs, and Benjamini-Hochberg correction was used for multiple testing. TCRdb reprocessed the reads, and each CDR3 protein sequence is entered once, without DNA. The authors' filters were not applied to this entry. This sample's records show under 130,000 distinct CDR3 sequences. The ten largest clones represent under 2.5% of the sample.

In regard to this clonotype: There is no known antigen for this receptor.

Sequencing input: blood. The chain links TRBV24-1 with TRBJ2-1; TCRdb indicates TRBD2, and absent DNA this call remains unverified. The TCR was taken from a human donor with ulcerative colitis or Crohn's disease, or a healthy co-twin of an affected twin (not recorded which). The encoded CDR3 is CATSDASGGSYNEQFF.